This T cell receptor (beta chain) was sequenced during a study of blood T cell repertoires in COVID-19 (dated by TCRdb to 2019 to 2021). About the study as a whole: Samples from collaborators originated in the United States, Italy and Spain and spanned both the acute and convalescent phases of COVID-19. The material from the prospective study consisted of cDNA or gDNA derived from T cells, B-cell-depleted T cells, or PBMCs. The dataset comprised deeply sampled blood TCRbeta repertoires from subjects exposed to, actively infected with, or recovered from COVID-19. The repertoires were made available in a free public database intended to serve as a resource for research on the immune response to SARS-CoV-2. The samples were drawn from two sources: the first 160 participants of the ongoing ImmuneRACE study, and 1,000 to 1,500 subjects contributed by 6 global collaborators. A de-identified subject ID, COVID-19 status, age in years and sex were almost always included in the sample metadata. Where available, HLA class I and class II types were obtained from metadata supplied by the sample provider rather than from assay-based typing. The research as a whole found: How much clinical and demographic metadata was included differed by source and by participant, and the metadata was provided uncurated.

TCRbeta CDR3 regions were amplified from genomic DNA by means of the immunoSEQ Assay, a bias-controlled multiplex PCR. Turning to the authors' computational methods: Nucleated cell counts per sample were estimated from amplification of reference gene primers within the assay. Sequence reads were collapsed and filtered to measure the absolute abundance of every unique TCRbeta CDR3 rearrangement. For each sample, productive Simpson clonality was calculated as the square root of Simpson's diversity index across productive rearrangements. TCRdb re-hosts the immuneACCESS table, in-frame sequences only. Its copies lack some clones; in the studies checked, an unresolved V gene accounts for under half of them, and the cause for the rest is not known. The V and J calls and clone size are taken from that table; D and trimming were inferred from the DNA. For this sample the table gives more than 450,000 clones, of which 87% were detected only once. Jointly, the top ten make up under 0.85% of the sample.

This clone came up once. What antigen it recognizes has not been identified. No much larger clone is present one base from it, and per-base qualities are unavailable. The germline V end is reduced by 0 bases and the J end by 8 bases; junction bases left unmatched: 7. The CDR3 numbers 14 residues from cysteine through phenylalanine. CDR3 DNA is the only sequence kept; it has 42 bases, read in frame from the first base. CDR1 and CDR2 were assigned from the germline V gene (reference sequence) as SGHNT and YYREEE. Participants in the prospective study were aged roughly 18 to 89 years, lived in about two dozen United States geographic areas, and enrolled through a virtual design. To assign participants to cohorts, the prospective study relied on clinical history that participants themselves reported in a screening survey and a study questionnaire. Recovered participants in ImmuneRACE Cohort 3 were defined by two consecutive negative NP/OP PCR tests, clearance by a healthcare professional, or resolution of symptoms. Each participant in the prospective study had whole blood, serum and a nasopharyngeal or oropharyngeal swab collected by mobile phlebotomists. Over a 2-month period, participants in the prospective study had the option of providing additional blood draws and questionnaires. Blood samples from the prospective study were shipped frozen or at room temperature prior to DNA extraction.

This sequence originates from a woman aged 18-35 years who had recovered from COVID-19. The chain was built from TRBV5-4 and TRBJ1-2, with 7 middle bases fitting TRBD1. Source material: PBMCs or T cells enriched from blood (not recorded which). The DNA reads TGTGCCAGCAGCTTGGGGCAGGGGGTGGGAGGCTACACCTTC. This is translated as CASSLGQGVGGYTF.